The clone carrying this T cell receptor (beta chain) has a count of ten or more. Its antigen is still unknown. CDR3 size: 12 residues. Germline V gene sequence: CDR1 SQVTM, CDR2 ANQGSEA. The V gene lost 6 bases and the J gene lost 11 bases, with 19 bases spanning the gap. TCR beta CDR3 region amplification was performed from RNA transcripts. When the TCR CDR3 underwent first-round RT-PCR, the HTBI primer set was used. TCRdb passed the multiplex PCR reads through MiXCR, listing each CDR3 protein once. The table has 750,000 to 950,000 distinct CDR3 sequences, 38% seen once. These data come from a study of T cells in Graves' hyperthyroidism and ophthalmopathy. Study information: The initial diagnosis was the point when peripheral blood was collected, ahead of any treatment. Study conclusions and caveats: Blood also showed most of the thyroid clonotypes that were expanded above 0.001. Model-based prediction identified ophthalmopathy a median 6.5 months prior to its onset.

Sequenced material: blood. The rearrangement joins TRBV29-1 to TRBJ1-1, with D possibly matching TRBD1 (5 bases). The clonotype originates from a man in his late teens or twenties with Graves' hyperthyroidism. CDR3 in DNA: TGCAGCGTAGTACAACAGGACTGGGCGGCTTTCTTT. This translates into CSVVQQDWAAFF. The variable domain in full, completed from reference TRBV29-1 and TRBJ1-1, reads SAVISQKPSRDICQRGTSLTIQCQVDSQVTMMFWYRQQPGQSLTLIATANQGSEATYESGFVIDKFPISRPNLTFSTLTVSNMSPEDSSIYLCSVVQQDWAAFFGQGTRLTVV.